The 28 T cell receptor beta chains presented below share a single source sample, sequenced in a study of molecular identifiers for immune sequencing clone quantification. One entry per CDR3 protein results from TCRdb running MiXCR on the PCR reads. Of 300,000 to 350,000 distinct CDR3 sequences listed, around 21% are singletons. Sequencing was done on a sample of naive CD8+ T cells from blood, with Jurkat cell RNA spiked in. Subset specified: FACS-sorted CD8+CD4-CCR7+CD45RA+ naive T cells. Receptors originate from a human donor in good health. Some libraries in this study had Jurkat cell RNA spiked in.

This clonotype was detected many times. In nucleotides, the CDR3 is TGCAGCGTGTTACAGGACGAGCAGTACTTC. Protein: CSVLQDEQYF. V is TRBV29-1 and J is TRBJ2-7, with D perhaps TRBD1 (5 bases). The V end lost 6 bases, the J end lost 5 bases, and 8 bases lay between the germline ends. Germline V gene sequence: CDR1 SQVTM, CDR2 ANQGSEA. This CDR3 contains 10 residues.

This clonotype has only one observation. Being one base from a much bigger clone, this may be a read error. No conserved phenylalanine or tryptophan ends this CDR3, so it is likely a read error. The chain is built from TRBV20-1 and TRBJ1-6; D not resolved. V was shortened by 1 base and J by 8 bases, with 6 bases between the two germline ends. This CDR3 region has 12 residues. Germline CDR1 and CDR2: DFQATT and SNEGSKA (reference sequence). This CDR3 reads CSARVEDSPLHL. The CDR3 bases are TGCAGTGCTAGAGTTGAAGATTCACCCCTCCACCTT.

This clonotype was seen many times. The chain recombines TRBV12-3 or TRBV12-4 with TRBJ2-3, with 9 positions matching TRBD1. The CDR3 totals 17 residues. V lost 5 bases to trimming and J lost 2 bases; unmatched junction nucleotides: 11. The DNA for the CDR3 is TGTGCCAGCAGTGGATCCGGGACAGGGCAAAACACAGATACGCAGTATTTT. Translation gives CASSGSGTGQNTDTQYF.

To note about this clonotype: A read error may be the cause here, since a much bigger clone is one base away. The rearrangement uses TRBV24-1 and TRBJ1-1; D perhaps matches TRBD1 (5 bases). The germline CDR1 and CDR2 sequences are KGHDR and SFDVKD. The CDR3 runs 11 residues. The CDR3 DNA reads as TGTGTCACCAGTGTCGGGGGTGAAGCTTTCTTT. Encoded protein: CVTSVGGEAFF.

This clonotype has at least ten counts. The chain carries TRBV7-8 and TRBJ2-1; D may correspond to TRBD1 or TRBD2 (5 bases each). Trimming removed 3 bases from V and 7 bases from J, with 16 bases in between. Germline CDR1 SGHVS, CDR2 FQNEAQ. CDR3 length equals 15 residues. CDR3 loop: CASSLGRGALNEQFF. The DNA for the CDR3 is TGTGCCAGCAGCTTGGGACGAGGGGCGCTAAATGAGCAGTTCTTC.

This clonotype was observed many times. The chain joins TRBV6-2 or TRBV6-3 to TRBJ2-5; D unclear. CDR3 length: 11 amino acids. Per the germline V gene, CDR1 is MNHEY and CDR2 is SVGEGT. Trimming removed 5 bases from V and 4 bases from J, with 5 bases in between. The CDR3 loop reads CASSPGETQYF. Here the CDR3 DNA reads TGTGCCAGCAGTCCCGGAGAGACCCAGTACTTC.

Remarks on this clonotype: Possible read error: a much larger clone is one base away. This chain connects TRBV19 to TRBJ2-3; no firm D call. CDR1 LNHDA and CDR2 SQIVND come from the germline V gene (reference sequence). The CDR3 is 15 amino acids. CDR3 in amino acids: CAGSIGITSTDTQYF. The CDR3 DNA follows: TGTGCCGGTAGTATAGGGATTACTAGCACAGATACGCAGTATTTT.

This clonotype was counted a few times. The V call is TRBV7-9, the J call TRBJ2-5; TRBD1 aligns across 7 bases. V was pared by 2 bases and J by 0 bases, with 6 bases of the junction left unmatched. Germline V gene data show CDR1 as SEHNR and CDR2 as FQNEAQ (reference sequence). This CDR3 contains 16 residues. In DNA, the CDR3 is TGTGCCAGCAGCTTAAGGGGGCAGGGATACCAAGAGACCCAGTACTTC. Protein product: CASSLRGQGYQETQYF.

This clonotype has a count of ten or more. This chain uses TRBV9 with TRBJ2-5; 8 bases map to TRBD1. The trim removed 4 bases at V and 1 base at J, leaving 3 bases unmatched. Germline V gene data show CDR1 as SGDLS and CDR2 as YYNGEE. The length of the CDR3 is 14 residues. CDR3 sequence (DNA): TGTGCCAGCAGCCCCGGGACAGGCCAAGAGACCCAGTACTTC. Protein sequence: CASSPGTGQETQYF.

In its sample, this clonotype was seen many times. The DNA for the CDR3 is TGTGCTAGTGCCCCAGGGTCTGAAGCTTTCTTT. Protein sequence: CASAPGSEAFF. V usage is TRBV12-5 and J usage is TRBJ1-1; TRBD1 is a possible D gene (5 bases). Per germline, CDR1 LGHNT and CDR2 FRNRAP. The CDR3 extends over 11 amino acids. V was trimmed by 7 bases and J by 6 bases, leaving 9 bases between them. The complete variable domain, with remaining parts taken from reference TRBV12-5 and TRBJ1-1, reads DARVTQTPRHKVTEMGQEVTMRCQPILGHNTVFWYRQTMMQGLELLAYFRNRAPLDDSGMPKDRFSAEMPDATLATLKIQPSEPRDSAVYFCASAPGSEAFFGQGTRLTVV.

There are many counts of this clonotype. This rearrangement joins TRBV6-6 to TRBJ2-2; the match to TRBD2 covers 12 bases. In germline, CDR1 is MNHNY, CDR2 SVGAGI (reference sequence). Unmatched junction bases numbered 10, after V lost 4 bases and J lost 1 base. This CDR3 has 19 residues. CDR3 in amino acids: CASSSPGTSGFLNTGELFF. The DNA of the CDR3 is TGTGCCAGCAGTTCCCCCGGGACTAGCGGGTTTCTGAACACCGGGGAGCTGTTTTTT.

The chain joins TRBV12-3 or TRBV12-4 to TRBJ2-2, with 9 bases that match TRBD1. The V and J ends lost 5 bases and 6 bases, in that order; junction bases with no gene match: 10. CDR3 length: 16 residues. Here the CDR3 reads CASSASGTGWAGELFF. The CDR3, as DNA: TGTGCCAGCAGTGCCTCCGGGACAGGGTGGGCCGGGGAGCTGTTTTTT.

This clonotype has at least ten counts. The V gene is TRBV7-9, the J gene TRBJ1-1; 7 positions match TRBD1. The CDR3 length is 15 residues. Germline assignment: CDR1 SEHNR and CDR2 FQNEAQ (reference sequence). Trimming took 0 bases from V and 3 from J; bases not matched to a gene: 4. The chain's CDR3 is CASSLAQGVDTEAFF. The CDR3 coding sequence is TGTGCCAGCAGCTTAGCGCAGGGGGTCGACACTGAAGCTTTCTTT.

This clonotype was detected only a few times. In DNA form, the CDR3 reads TGTGCCAGCAGCCCTCGGGGGACTAGCGGCTACGAGCAGTACTTC. Amino acid sequence: CASSPRGTSGYEQYF. The chain has TRBV5-4 and TRBJ2-7; TRBD2 agrees at 11 bases. The CDR3 totals 15 residues. V shed 4 bases and J 3 bases; nucleotides not matched to a gene: 6. Looked up from germline, CDR1 is SGHNT and CDR2 is YYREEE (reference sequence).

This clonotype was found many times. This rearrangement joins TRBV7-9 to TRBJ2-6, with a tentative D call TRBD1 (6 bases). The CDR3 spans 17 residues. Germline values: CDR1 SEHNR, CDR2 FQNEAQ (reference sequence). Between the trimmed V and J ends, which lost 4 bases and 0 bases, there was a span of 13 bases. The DNA for the CDR3 is TGTGCCAGCAGCTGGGACAAACGTCTCTCTGGGGCCAACGTCCTGACTTTC. It translates to CASSWDKRLSGANVLTF. Using reference TRBV7-9 and TRBJ2-6 for the parts outside the CDR3, the full variable domain is DTGVSQNPRHKITKRGQNVTFRCDPISEHNRLYWYRQTLGQGPEFLTYFQNEAQLEKSRLLSDRFSAERPKGSFSTLEIQRTEQGDSAMYLCASSWDKRLSGANVLTFGAGSRLTVL.

As concerns this clonotype: One base away lies a much larger clone, so this may be a sequencing read error. The chain is built from TRBV18 and TRBJ2-3; no firm D call. Per the germline V gene, CDR1 is KGHSH and CDR2 is LQKENI. The CDR3 consists of 15 residues. Trimming shortened V by 2 bases and J by 1 base, and 10 bases separated the two germline ends. CDR3 nucleotides: TGTGCCAGCTCACCAGGTATCTCGGGCACAGATACGCAGTATTTT. Translating it yields CASSPGISGTDTQYF.

This clonotype was seen ten or more times. The V and J genes are TRBV6-2 or TRBV6-3 and TRBJ2-1; D might be TRBD2 (6 bases). The length of the CDR3 is 13 residues. CDR1 and CDR2 from the germline V gene are MNHEY and SVGEGT. Trimming removed 5 bases at V and 9 bases at J, with 14 bases between. The CDR3 bases are TGTGCCAGCAGTAGGGGACTGTCAGTTGAGCAGTTCTTC. This sequence encodes CASSRGLSVEQFF.

This clonotype has a count of ten or more. The chain links TRBV7-9 to TRBJ2-3; tentatively, D is TRBD1 (6 bases). There are 17 residues in the CDR3. From germline, CDR1 is SEHNR and CDR2 FQNEAQ (reference sequence). V was cut by 5 bases and J by 2 bases, with 20 bases left in between. CDR3 in amino acids: CASSNPPDRSATDTQYF. CDR3 nucleotide sequence: TGTGCCAGCAGCAACCCCCCAGACAGGTCCGCCACAGATACGCAGTATTTT. Variable domain in full (rest from reference TRBV7-9 and TRBJ2-3): DTGVSQNPRHKITKRGQNVTFRCDPISEHNRLYWYRQTLGQGPEFLTYFQNEAQLEKSRLLSDRFSAERPKGSFSTLEIQRTEQGDSAMYLCASSNPPDRSATDTQYFGPGTRLTVL.

This clonotype was counted between two and nine times. V usage is TRBV12-3 or TRBV12-4 and J usage is TRBJ2-5; no firm D call. CDR3 length equals 14 residues. The ends were cut back, 5 bases at V and 5 bases at J, with 15 bases in the middle. The CDR3 region is CASSKPHGIETQYF. For the CDR3, the DNA is TGTGCCAGCAGTAAACCTCATGGGATCGAGACCCAGTACTTC.

This clonotype was detected ten times or more. One junction end disagrees with the germline gene, perhaps due to a read error. CDR3 in DNA: TGCGCCAGCAGCCTAGAGGGGAACGAGCAGTACTTC. This translates into CASSLEGNEQYF. The chain couples TRBV7-9 to TRBJ2-7; D is possibly TRBD1 or TRBD2 (5 bases each). Per the germline V gene, CDR1 is SEHNR and CDR2 is FQNEAQ (reference sequence). The CDR3 loop spans 12 amino acids.

This clonotype was recorded many times. The V gene is TRBV7-9, the J gene TRBJ2-7; D unresolved. V was clipped by 4 bases and J by 0 bases, with 13 bases between them. The CDR3 length is 15 residues. CDR1 SEHNR and CDR2 FQNEAQ come from the germline V gene (reference sequence). CDR3 DNA sequence: TGTGCCAGCAGCTACCCGACGTCGAGCTCCTACGAGCAGTACTTC. The encoded protein is CASSYPTSSSYEQYF. Full variable domain (missing parts from reference TRBV7-9 and TRBJ2-7): DTGVSQNPRHKITKRGQNVTFRCDPISEHNRLYWYRQTLGQGPEFLTYFQNEAQLEKSRLLSDRFSAERPKGSFSTLEIQRTEQGDSAMYLCASSYPTSSSYEQYFGPGTRLTVT.

This clonotype was picked up many times. This rearrangement joins TRBV5-1 to TRBJ1-1; D not resolved. Trimming stripped 0 bases from V and 8 bases from J, with 17 bases between. Per the germline V gene, CDR1 is SGHRS and CDR2 is YFSETQ. The CDR3 spans 15 residues. The CDR3 coding sequence is TGCGCCAGCAGCTTGGCCTCTGCGTCCGTTCCCGAAGCTTTCTTT. It translates to CASSLASASVPEAFF.

This clonotype was picked up a small number of times. This chain uses TRBV4-3 with TRBJ1-4, with D unclear. This CDR3 is 13 amino acids long. V lost 1 base to trimming and J lost 6 bases, with 6 bases between them. CDR1 is LGHNA, CDR2 YSLEER, per germline. The CDR3 is CASSQAPHEKLFF. The DNA of the CDR3 is TGCGCCAGCAGCCAAGCGCCCCATGAAAAACTGTTTTTT.

This rearrangement joins TRBV14 to TRBJ2-3, with D hard to call. Germline V lookup: CDR1 SGHDN, CDR2 FVKESK. The V gene lost 0 bases and the J gene lost 3 bases, with 13 bases spanning the gap. CDR3 length: 16 amino acids. CDR3 nucleotide sequence: TGTGCCAGCAGCCAAGATCCCCCGGCTCATACAGATACGCAGTATTTT. Its translation: CASSQDPPAHTDTQYF.

The rearrangement joins TRBV27 to TRBJ2-3; D might be TRBD1 (5 bases). The ends were cut back, 2 bases at V and 2 bases at J, with 11 bases in the middle. The CDR3 is 15 residues long. Germline V gene lookup returns CDR1 MNHEY and CDR2 SMNVEV (reference sequence). CDR3 sequence reads: CASSLQGTSTDTQYF. The DNA for the CDR3 is TGTGCCAGCAGTTTACAGGGAACTTCCACAGATACGCAGTATTTT.

In this sample, this clonotype turned up a few times. The chain links TRBV20-1 to TRBJ2-7; D is unclear. The CDR3 covers 13 residues. CDR1 DFQATT and CDR2 SNEGSKA come from the germline V gene (reference sequence). V lost 3 bases, J lost 2 bases, and 11 bases lay in between. The CDR3 bases are TGCAGTGCTAGCAATCAACCGACCTACGAGCAGTACTTC. Its translation: CSASNQPTYEQYF.

This clonotype was observed many times. The CDR3 spells CASSYSDHTDTQYF. DNA for the CDR3: TGTGCCAGCAGTTACTCAGACCACACAGATACGCAGTATTTT. The rearrangement uses TRBV6-5 and TRBJ2-3; no clear D gene. Trimming removed 0 bases from V and 2 bases from J, with 6 bases in between. CDR1 is MNHEY, CDR2 SVGAGI, per germline. The CDR3 is 14 amino acids.

This clonotype was seen many times. V is TRBV9 and J is TRBJ1-6, with D perhaps matching TRBD1 (5 bases). The CDR3 is 14 residues long. Trimming left V 0 bases short and J 8 bases short, with 9 bases between. The V gene's germline CDR1 is SGDLS and CDR2 YYNGEE. The CDR3: CASSVDQGDSPLHF. The DNA for the CDR3 is TGTGCCAGCAGCGTAGATCAGGGTGATTCACCCCTCCACTTT. The full variable domain, in which reference TRBV9 and TRBJ1-6 provide the parts outside the CDR3, is DSGVTQTPKHLITATGQRVTLRCSPRSGDLSVYWYQQSLDQGLQFLIQYYNGEERAKGNILERFSAQQFPDLHSELNLSSLELGDSALYFCASSVDQGDSPLHFGNGTRLTVT.